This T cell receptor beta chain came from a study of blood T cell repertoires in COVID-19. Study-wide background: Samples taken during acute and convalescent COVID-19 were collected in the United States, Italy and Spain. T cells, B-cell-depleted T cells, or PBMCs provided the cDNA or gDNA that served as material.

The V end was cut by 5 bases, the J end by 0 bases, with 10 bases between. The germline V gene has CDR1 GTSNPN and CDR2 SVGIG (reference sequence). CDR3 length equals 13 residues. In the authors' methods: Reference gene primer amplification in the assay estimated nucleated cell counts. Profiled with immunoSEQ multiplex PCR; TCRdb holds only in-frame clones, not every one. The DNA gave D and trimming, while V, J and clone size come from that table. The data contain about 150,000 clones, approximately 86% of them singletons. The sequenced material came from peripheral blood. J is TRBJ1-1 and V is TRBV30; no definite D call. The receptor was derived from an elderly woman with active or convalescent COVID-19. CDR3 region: CAWGSNMNTEAFF. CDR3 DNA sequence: TGTGCCTGGGGGAGTAATATGAACACTGAAGCTTTCTTT.